This T cell receptor beta chain was documented in a study of T-cell reconstitution after alpha-beta-depleted transplantation in children (dated by TCRdb to about 2016). About the study as a whole: The study quantitatively tracked T-cell immune reconstitution after TCRalphabeta/CD19-depleted allogeneic hematopoietic cell transplantation in children using TCR repertoire profiling. Broad study findings and their caveats: Apparently early alphabetaT-cell count recovery about two months after transplant reportedly relied on only several hundred rapidly expanded clones derived from non-depleted graft cells. Over subsequent months, a decline in hyperexpanded clone frequencies was noted, and after one year, T-cell counts and TCRbeta diversity were mostly ascribed to newly produced T cells. The high TCRbeta diversity at day 60 in some patients was ascribed to recipient T cells and intrathymic progenitors that had survived conditioning.

The germline V gene sets CDR1 to SGHRS and CDR2 to YFSETQ. The CDR3, from cysteine to phenylalanine, totals 15 residues. The entry retains the CDR3 DNA only, 45 bases that are in frame from base 1. Cut back by 1 base and 5 bases, the V and J ends lie 10 bases apart. This clonotype was counted only a few times. This clone's antigen is unknown. No base qualities exist here, and no much larger clone lies one base off it. The treatment or condition label for this specimen denotes: allogeneic hematopoietic cell transplantation with graft depleted of TCRalphabeta T cells and CD19 B cells. The transplant recipients were children given TCRalphabeta/CD19-depleted allogeneic hematopoietic cell grafts. The protocol used for the library was PCR. Sequenced using an Illumina HiSeq 2500. To normalize quantification of the TCRbeta repertoire, the TCR libraries were built with molecular barcoding that relied on unique molecular identifiers. The public reads were quality trimmed at Q25 with fastp and then assembled into clones with MiXCR by TCRdb, keeping productive beta chains. All rows with the same CDR3 protein become a single entry with the most common DNA and genes. This sample holds about 250,000 distinct CDR3 sequences; more than 20% were observed only once. Of the sample, about 5% falls within the top ten clones.

The source material was PBMCs, mostly from graft donor cells, sampled 360 days after TCRalphabeta/CD19-depleted stem cell transplant. The chain was built from TRBV5-1 and TRBJ1-6, with TRBD1 perhaps the D gene, on 5 matching bases. The TCR was taken from a female patient aged 2 to 10 who had a stem cell transplant for congenital amegakaryocytic thrombocytopenia, so the T cells may come from the graft donor. The CDR3 is CASSLRDPHNSPLHF. At the DNA level, the sequence is TGCGCCAGCAGCTTGCGGGACCCACATAATTCACCCCTCCACTTT.